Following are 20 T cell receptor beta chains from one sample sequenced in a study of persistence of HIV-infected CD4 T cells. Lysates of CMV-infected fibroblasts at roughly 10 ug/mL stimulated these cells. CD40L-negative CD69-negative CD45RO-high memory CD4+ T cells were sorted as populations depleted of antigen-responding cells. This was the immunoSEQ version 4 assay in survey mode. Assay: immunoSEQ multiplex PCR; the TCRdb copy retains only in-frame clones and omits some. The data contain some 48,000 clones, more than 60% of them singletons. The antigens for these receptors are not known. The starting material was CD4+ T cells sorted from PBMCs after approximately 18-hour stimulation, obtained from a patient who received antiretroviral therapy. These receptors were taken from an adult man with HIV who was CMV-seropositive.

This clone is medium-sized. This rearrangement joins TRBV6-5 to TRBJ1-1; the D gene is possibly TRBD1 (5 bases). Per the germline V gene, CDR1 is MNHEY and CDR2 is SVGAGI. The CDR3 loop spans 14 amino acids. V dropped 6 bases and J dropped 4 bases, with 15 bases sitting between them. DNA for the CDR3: TGTGCCAGCAGACGGTTAGCAGGGTCCACTGAAGCTTTCTTT. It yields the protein CASRRLAGSTEAFF.

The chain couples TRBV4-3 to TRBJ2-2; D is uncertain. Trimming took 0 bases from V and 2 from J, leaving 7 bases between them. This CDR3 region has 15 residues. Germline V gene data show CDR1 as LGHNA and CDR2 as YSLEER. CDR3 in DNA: TGCGCCAGCAGCCAAGATTCAAGTAACACCGGGGAGCTGTTTTTT. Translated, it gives CASSQDSSNTGELFF.

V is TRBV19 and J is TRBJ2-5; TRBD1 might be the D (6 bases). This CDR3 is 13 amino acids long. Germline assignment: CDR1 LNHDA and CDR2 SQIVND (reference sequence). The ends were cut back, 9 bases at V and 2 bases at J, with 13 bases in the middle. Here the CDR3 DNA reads TGTGCCAGCAGTGCCGGGACACAAGAGACCCAGTACTTC. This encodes CASSAGTQETQYF.

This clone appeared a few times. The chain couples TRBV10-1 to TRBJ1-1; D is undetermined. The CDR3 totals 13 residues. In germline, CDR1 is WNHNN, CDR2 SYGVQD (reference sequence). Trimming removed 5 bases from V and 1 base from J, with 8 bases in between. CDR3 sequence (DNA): TGCGCCAGCAGTTTTCCAGGGAACACTGAAGCTTTCTTT. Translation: CASSFPGNTEAFF.

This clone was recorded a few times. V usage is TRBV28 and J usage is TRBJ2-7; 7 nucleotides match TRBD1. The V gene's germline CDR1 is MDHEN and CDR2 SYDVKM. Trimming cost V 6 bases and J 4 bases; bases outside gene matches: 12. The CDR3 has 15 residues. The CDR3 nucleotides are TGTGCCAGCAGCGAGGAGACAGGGTGGTCGTACGAGCAGTACTTC. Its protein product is CASSEETGWSYEQYF.

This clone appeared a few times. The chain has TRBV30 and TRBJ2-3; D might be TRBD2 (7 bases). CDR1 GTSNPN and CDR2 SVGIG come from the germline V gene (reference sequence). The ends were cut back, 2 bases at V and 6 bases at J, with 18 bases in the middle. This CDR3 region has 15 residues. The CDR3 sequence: CAWSFKGGRGDTQYF. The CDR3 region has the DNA TGTGCCTGGAGTTTTAAGGGGGGGAGAGGTGATACGCAGTATTTT. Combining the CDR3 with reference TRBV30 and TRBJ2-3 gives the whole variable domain SQTIHQWPATLVQPVGSPLSLECTVEGTSNPNLYWYRQAAGRGLQLLFYSVGIGQISSEVPQNLSASRPQDRQFILSSKKLLLSDSGFYLCAWSFKGGRGDTQYFGPGTRLTVL.

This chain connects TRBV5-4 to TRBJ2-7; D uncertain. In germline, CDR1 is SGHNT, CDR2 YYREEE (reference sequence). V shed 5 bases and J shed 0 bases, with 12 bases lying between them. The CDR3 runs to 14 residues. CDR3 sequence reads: CASREDTRSYEQYF. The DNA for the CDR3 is TGTGCCAGCAGGGAAGACACGCGCTCCTACGAGCAGTACTTC.

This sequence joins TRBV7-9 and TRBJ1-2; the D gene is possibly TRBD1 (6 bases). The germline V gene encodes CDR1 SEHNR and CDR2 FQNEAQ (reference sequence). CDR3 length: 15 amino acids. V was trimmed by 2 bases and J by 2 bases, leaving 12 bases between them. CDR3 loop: CASSLQTGTNYGYTF. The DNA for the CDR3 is TGTGCCAGCAGCTTACAAACAGGGACGAACTATGGCTACACCTTC.

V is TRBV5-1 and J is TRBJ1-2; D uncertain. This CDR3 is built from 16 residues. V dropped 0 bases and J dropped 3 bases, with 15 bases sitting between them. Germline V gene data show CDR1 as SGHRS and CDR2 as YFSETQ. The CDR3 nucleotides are TGCGCCAGCAGCTTGGAGGCGCGGGCAAGCCACTATGGCTACACCTTC. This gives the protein CASSLEARASHYGYTF.

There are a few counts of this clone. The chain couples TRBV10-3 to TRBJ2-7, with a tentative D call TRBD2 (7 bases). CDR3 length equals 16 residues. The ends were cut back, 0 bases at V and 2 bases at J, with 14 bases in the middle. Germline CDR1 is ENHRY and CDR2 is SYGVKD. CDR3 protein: CAISESKQGGPYEQYF. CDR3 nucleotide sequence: TGTGCCATCAGTGAGTCGAAACAGGGAGGGCCCTACGAGCAGTACTTC.

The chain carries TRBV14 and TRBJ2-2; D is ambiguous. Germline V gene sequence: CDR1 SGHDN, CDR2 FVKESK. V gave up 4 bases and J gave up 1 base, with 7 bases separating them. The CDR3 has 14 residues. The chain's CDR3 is CASSLVLNTGELFF. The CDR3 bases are TGTGCCAGCAGCCTCGTCTTGAACACCGGGGAGCTGTTTTTT.

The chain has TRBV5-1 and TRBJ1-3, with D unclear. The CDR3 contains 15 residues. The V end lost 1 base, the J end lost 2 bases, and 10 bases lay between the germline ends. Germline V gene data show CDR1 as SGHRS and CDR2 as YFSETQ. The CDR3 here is CASSLTPRAGNTIYF. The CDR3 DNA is TGCGCCAGCAGCTTGACCCCTAGGGCTGGAAACACCATATATTTT.

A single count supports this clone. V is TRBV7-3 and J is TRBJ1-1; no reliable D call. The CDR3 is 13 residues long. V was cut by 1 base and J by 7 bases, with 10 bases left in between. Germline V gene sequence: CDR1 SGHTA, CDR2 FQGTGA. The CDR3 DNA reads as TGTGCCAGCAGCTTAATGCGTACGGGTGAAGCTTTCTTT. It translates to CASSLMRTGEAFF.

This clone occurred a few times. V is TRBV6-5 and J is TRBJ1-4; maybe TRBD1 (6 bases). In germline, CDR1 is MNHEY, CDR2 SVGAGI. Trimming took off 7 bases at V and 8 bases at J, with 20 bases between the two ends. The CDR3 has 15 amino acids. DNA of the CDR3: TGTGCCAGCACCAAAAGGGGGGCGGCAACGGAAAAACTGTTTTTT. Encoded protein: CASTKRGAATEKLFF.

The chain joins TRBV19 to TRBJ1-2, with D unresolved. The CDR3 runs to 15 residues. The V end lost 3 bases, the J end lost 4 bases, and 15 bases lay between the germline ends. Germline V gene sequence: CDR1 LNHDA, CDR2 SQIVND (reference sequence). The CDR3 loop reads CASSISGPTPYGYTF. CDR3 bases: TGTGCCAGTAGTATTAGTGGGCCGACGCCCTATGGCTACACCTTC.

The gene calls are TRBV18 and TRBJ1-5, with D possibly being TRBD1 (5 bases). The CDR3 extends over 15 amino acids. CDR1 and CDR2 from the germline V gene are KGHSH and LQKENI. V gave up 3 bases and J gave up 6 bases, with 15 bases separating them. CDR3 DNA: TGTGCCAGCTCACCTTCGGCCAGGGCGGGTCAGCCCCAGCATTTT. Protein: CASSPSARAGQPQHF.

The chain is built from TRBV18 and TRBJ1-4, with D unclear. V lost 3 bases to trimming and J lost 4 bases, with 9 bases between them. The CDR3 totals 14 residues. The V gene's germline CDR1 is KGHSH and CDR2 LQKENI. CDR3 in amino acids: CASSPFGYNEKLFF. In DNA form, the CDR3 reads TGTGCCAGCTCACCGTTCGGATATAATGAAAAACTGTTTTTT.

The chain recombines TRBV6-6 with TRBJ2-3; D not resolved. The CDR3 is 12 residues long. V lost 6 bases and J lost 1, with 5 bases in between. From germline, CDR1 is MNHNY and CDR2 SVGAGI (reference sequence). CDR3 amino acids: CASRRGTDTQYF. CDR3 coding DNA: TGTGCCAGCAGGCGTGGCACAGATACGCAGTATTTT.

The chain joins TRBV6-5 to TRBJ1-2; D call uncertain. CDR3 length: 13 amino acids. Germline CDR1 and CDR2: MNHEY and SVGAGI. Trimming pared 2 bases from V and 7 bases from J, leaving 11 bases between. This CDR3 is CASSYRAGSGYTF. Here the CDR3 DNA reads TGTGCCAGCAGTTACCGGGCAGGATCTGGCTACACCTTC.

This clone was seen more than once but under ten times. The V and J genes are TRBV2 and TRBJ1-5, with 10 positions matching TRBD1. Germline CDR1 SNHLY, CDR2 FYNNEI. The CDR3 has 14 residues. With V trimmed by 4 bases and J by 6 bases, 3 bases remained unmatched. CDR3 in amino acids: CASSGQGASQPQHF. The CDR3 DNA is TGTGCCAGCAGTGGACAGGGGGCAAGTCAGCCCCAGCATTTT.